This is a list of T cell receptor beta chains from one sample in a study of OX40 agonist ivuxolimab in advanced cancers. This table comes from immunoSEQ multiplex PCR, and its TCRdb copy is limited to in-frame clones, with some not included. The table lists 48,000 or so clones, around 80% of them singletons. The specimen comprised CD4+ or CD8+ T cells sorted from blood, sampled in a trial of the OX40 agonist ivuxolimab. All receptors come from an adult with an advanced solid tumor such as melanoma, head and neck, liver or kidney cancer. Each CDR3 is given with its conserved first and last residue. Fields, in order: clone size, D gene, J gene, V gene, CDR3 DNA, CDR3 protein. D genes are given only for firm matches. Only part of the rows carry a size: once, few, many, or a class if the clone is expanded.

-	TRBD1	TRBJ1-6	TRBV5-1	TGCGCCAGCAGAAAAATCCAGACCCAGGGGGCTGGGAATTCACCCCTCCACTTT	CASRKIQTQGAGNSPLHF
-	-	TRBJ2-3	TRBV6-6	TGTGCCAGCACCAACAGGGAGTCGGGGGAAGATACGCAGTATTTT	CASTNRESGEDTQYF
-	-	TRBJ2-3	TRBV19	TGTGCCAGTAGTATGGGGGCCCACACAGATACGCAGTATTTT	CASSMGAHTDTQYF
-	TRBD1	TRBJ1-2	TRBV27	TGTGCCAGCAGAGTAACAGGGGGGGGCTACACCTTC	CASRVTGGGYTF
-	TRBD2	TRBJ2-2	TRBV5-1	TGCGCCAGCAGCACTGGACTAGCGTGGGCCGGGGAGCTGTTTTTT	CASSTGLAWAGELFF
few	TRBD2	TRBJ2-7	TRBV27	TGTGCCAGCAGTAGCGGGAGCCCCTACGAGCAGTACTTC	CASSSGSPYEQYF
-	TRBD1	TRBJ1-3	TRBV28	TGTGCCAGCAGTCCTGGAGGGGGCCCTGGAAACACCATATATTTT	CASSPGGGPGNTIYF
-	TRBD1	TRBJ1-6	TRBV29-1	TGCAGCGCCCAGACAGGGGATTTGGATTCACCCCTCCACTTT	CSAQTGDLDSPLHF
-	-	TRBJ2-7	TRBV29-1	TGCAGCGTGGGTTGGGGGGCTGATGCCTACGAGCAGTACTTC	CSVGWGADAYEQYF
-	TRBD2	TRBJ2-5	TRBV27	TGTGCCAGCAGCCTTACGGGGCGGGGGGTCCAAGAGACCCAGTACTTC	CASSLTGRGVQETQYF
few	-	TRBJ2-3	TRBV5-4	TGTGCCAGCAGCCCTACCCACACAGATACGCAGTATTTT	CASSPTHTDTQYF